The 7 T cell receptor beta chains reported below all come from one sample, sequenced in a study of cytotoxic CD8 clonotypes in ibrutinib-treated CLL. Some clones are missing from TCRdb's copy, which holds only in-frame ones; the method was immunoSEQ multiplex PCR. The repertoire holds approximately 84,000 clones, 85% to 90% seen once, with about 5.8% in the top ten. The sample in question was PBMCs, obtained before ibrutinib treatment. The source is a human donor with chronic lymphocytic leukemia.

The V call is TRBV6-5, the J call TRBJ1-2; a weak D match, TRBD1 (5 bases). V was pared by 4 bases and J by 5 bases, with 14 bases between. Germline loops: CDR1 MNHEY, CDR2 SVGAGI. CDR3 length: 14 residues. The CDR3 protein is CASSLRRGSYGYTF. CDR3 nucleotides: TGTGCCAGCAGTTTGCGTAGGGGAAGTTATGGCTACACCTTC.

This sequence joins TRBV9 and TRBJ2-7, with D uncertain. The CDR3 contains 15 residues. Germline CDR1 is SGDLS and CDR2 is YYNGEE. Trimming removed 3 bases at V and 6 bases at J, with 19 bases between. Here the CDR3 DNA reads TGTGCCAGCAGCGGCCCCCCAGGCGCAAGGGTCGAGCAGTACTTC. This codes for CASSGPPGARVEQYF.

The chain employs TRBV6-1 and TRBJ2-7; D is ambiguous. Germline CDR1 MNHNS, CDR2 SASEGT. Trimming left V 1 base short and J 5 bases short, with 12 bases between. This CDR3 is 14 amino acids long. For the CDR3, the DNA is TGTGCCAGCAGTGAAGTCGCACGGTTTCACGAGCAGTACTTC. Translating it yields CASSEVARFHEQYF.

This clone was recorded only once. The V gene is TRBV5-1, the J gene TRBJ2-7, with 10 bases aligning to TRBD2. CDR1 and CDR2 (germline): SGHRS, YFSETQ. The V segment lost 5 bases and the J segment 2 bases; nucleotides outside the gene matches: 10. The CDR3 spans 16 residues. CDR3 sequence (DNA): TGCGCCAGCAGTCAATCCCTAGCGGGAGCTACCTACGAGCAGTACTTC. The encoded protein is CASSQSLAGATYEQYF.

The count of this clone is one. The V gene is TRBV5-6, the J gene TRBJ2-3, with a possible D match to TRBD1 (6 bases). This CDR3 is built from 14 residues. Germline values: CDR1 SGHDT, CDR2 YYEEEE. V was shortened by 4 bases and J by 1 base, with 10 bases between the two germline ends. The CDR3 nucleotides are TGTGCCAGCAGCCAGACAGGACGCACAGATACGCAGTATTTT. This encodes CASSQTGRTDTQYF.

The chain links TRBV10-3 to TRBJ1-1; possible D gene TRBD1, 6 bases. The germline CDR1 and CDR2 sequences are ENHRY and SYGVKD. Trimming cost V 0 bases and J 3 bases, with 14 bases left between them. This CDR3 has 16 residues. This CDR3 is CAISESRLRGDTEAFF. Written as DNA, the CDR3 is TGTGCCATCAGTGAGTCGAGGCTAAGGGGGGACACTGAAGCTTTCTTT.

The CDR3 DNA follows: TGTGCCTGGAGTGGAATGGGACAGGGAAACCTCTACGAGCAGTACTTC. It specifies CAWSGMGQGNLYEQYF. The V gene is TRBV30, the J gene TRBJ2-7; 9 bases are shared with TRBD1. The CDR3 contains 16 residues. The ends lost 1 base at V and 3 bases at J; junction bases unmatched: 10. Germline values: CDR1 GTSNPN, CDR2 SVGIG (reference sequence).